The 15 T cell receptor beta chains given below trace back to one sample, sequenced in a study of low-dose radiotherapy and immunotherapy resistance in tumors. First-strand cDNA relied on TRAV- and TRBV-specific primers spanning alpha and beta chains. TCRs were amplified for approximately 21 PCR cycles with a constant-region primer and V-primer adapter. MiXCR was run by TCRdb on the reads, yielding one entry per CDR3 protein. The table includes 80,000 to 95,000 distinct CDR3 sequences, just under 9.5% detected once. Time point denoted: before trial treatment. Sequencing used PBMCs, obtained before treatment. Every receptor here comes from a male donor with prostate cancer.

This clonotype showed up many times. This rearrangement joins TRBV11-1 to TRBJ2-7; D is perhaps TRBD1 (5 bases). Trimming pared 5 bases from V and 6 bases from J, leaving 20 bases between. The CDR3 contains 15 residues. Germline V CDR1 and CDR2: SGHAT, FQDESV (reference sequence). The CDR3 region is CASSPSERGLGEQYF. In DNA form, the CDR3 reads TGTGCCAGCAGCCCTTCAGAAAGGGGTCTTGGCGAGCAGTACTTC.

This clonotype was seen ten or more times. The chain is built from TRBV12-5 and TRBJ1-2, with D hard to call. Trimming shortened V by 3 bases and J by 5 bases, and 16 bases separated the two germline ends. The CDR3 spans 15 residues. Germline V gene data show CDR1 as LGHNT and CDR2 as FRNRAP. The chain's CDR3 is CASGFGSQGNYGYTF. CDR3 nucleotides: TGTGCTAGTGGTTTCGGCAGCCAAGGAAATTATGGCTACACCTTC.

This clonotype was recorded at least ten times. V and J are TRBV7-2 and TRBJ2-7; 7 positions match TRBD2. CDR3 size: 15 residues. Germline lookup yields CDR1 SGHTA and CDR2 FQGNSA. V shed 5 bases, J shed 2 bases, and the junction held 9 bases outside the gene matches. The CDR3 coding sequence is TGTGCCAGCAGCACCACGGGCGGGGGAACCTACGAGCAGTACTTC. Protein: CASSTTGGGTYEQYF.

This clonotype occurred many times. The chain combines TRBV10-3 with TRBJ2-1; 10 nucleotides line up with TRBD2. V lost 0 bases and J lost 7; bases outside the gene matches: 3. Germline values: CDR1 ENHRY, CDR2 SYGVKD. The CDR3 covers 15 residues. CDR3 region: CAISESQLAGNEQFF. In DNA, the CDR3 is TGTGCCATCAGTGAGTCTCAACTAGCGGGGAATGAGCAGTTCTTC.

This clonotype was counted at least ten times. This rearrangement joins TRBV6-2 or TRBV6-3 to TRBJ1-6; D may be TRBD1 (5 bases). The V gene's germline CDR1 is MNHEY and CDR2 SVGEGT. The CDR3 has 13 residues. V lost 5 bases to trimming and J lost 7 bases, with 9 bases between them. CDR3 loop: CASSATGNSPLHF. CDR3 nucleotide sequence: TGTGCCAGCAGTGCCACAGGAAATTCACCCCTCCACTTT.

This clonotype was observed many times. This chain joins TRBV20-1 and TRBJ2-1; D is unresolved. CDR3 size: 11 residues. With 2 bases removed from V and 3 bases from J, the gap between germline ends came to 2 bases. The germline V gene encodes CDR1 DFQATT and CDR2 SNEGSKA (reference sequence). The CDR3 region is CSARRYNEQFF. CDR3 DNA: TGCAGTGCTAGACGCTACAATGAGCAGTTCTTC.

This clonotype has a count of ten or more. The rearrangement links TRBV2 to TRBJ2-5; unclear D gene. Trimming removed 3 bases at V and 3 bases at J, with 8 bases between. CDR3 length equals 13 residues. CDR1 SNHLY and CDR2 FYNNEI come from the germline V gene. Here the CDR3 reads CASSDRVEETQYF. The CDR3 nucleotides are TGTGCCAGCAGTGACAGAGTGGAAGAGACCCAGTACTTC.

This clonotype was observed a handful of times. This chain connects TRBV11-1 to TRBJ2-5; D gene ambiguous. In germline, CDR1 is SGHAT, CDR2 FQDESV (reference sequence). V lost 3 bases to trimming and J lost 2 bases, with 10 bases between them. CDR3 length: 14 residues. CDR3: CASSLVGQQETQYF. DNA for the CDR3: TGTGCCAGCAGCTTGGTAGGCCAGCAAGAGACCCAGTACTTC.

This clonotype came up many times. The gene calls are TRBV14 and TRBJ2-5, with 9 bases lining up with TRBD2. The CDR3 runs 15 residues. Germline V gene data show CDR1 as SGHDN and CDR2 as FVKESK. V trimming: 3 bases; J trimming: 4 bases; junction bases outside the gene matches: 6. The CDR3 protein is CASSQFKGLAETQYF. The CDR3 nucleotides read TGTGCCAGCAGCCAGTTTAAGGGACTAGCAGAGACCCAGTACTTC. Together with reference TRBV14 and TRBJ2-5, the CDR3 gives the full variable domain: EAGVTQFPSHSVIEKGQTVTLRCDPISGHDNLYWYRRVMGKEIKFLLHFVKESKQDESGMPNNRFLAERTGGTYSTLKVQPAELEDSGVYFCASSQFKGLAETQYFGPGTRLLVL.

This clonotype has ten or more counts. The chain couples TRBV7-8 to TRBJ2-3; 7 nucleotides match TRBD2. V dropped 7 bases and J dropped 0; count of bases not matched to a gene: 4. The CDR3 is 14 residues long. The germline CDR1 and CDR2 sequences are SGHVS and FQNEAQ. CDR3 region: CASTLAVSTDTQYF. The CDR3 DNA is TGTGCCAGCACTCTAGCGGTTAGCACAGATACGCAGTATTTT.

This clonotype was found many times. The chain joins TRBV2 to TRBJ1-5; maybe TRBD1 (5 bases). The V gene's germline CDR1 is SNHLY and CDR2 FYNNEI. This CDR3 region has 14 residues. The V and J ends lost 8 bases and 5 bases respectively, with 16 bases between them. CDR3 amino acids: CASRDRGGYQPQHF. For the CDR3, the DNA is TGTGCCAGCCGAGATAGGGGCGGGTATCAGCCCCAGCATTTT.

At least ten counts were recorded for this clonotype. The chain employs TRBV18 and TRBJ2-3; 7 bases map to TRBD2. CDR3 length: 14 amino acids. V shed 2 bases and J 5 bases; nucleotides not matched to a gene: 4. Germline CDR1 reads KGHSH; CDR2 reads LQKENI. The DNA of the CDR3 is TGTGCCAGCTCACCAGGGACTACGGAAGATACGCAGTATTTT. Its protein product is CASSPGTTEDTQYF.

This clonotype was counted at least ten times. The rearrangement joins TRBV25-1 to TRBJ2-1; TRBD1 agrees at 9 bases. The CDR3 is made up of 17 amino acids. Germline V gene lookup returns CDR1 MGHDK and CDR2 SYGVNS. V shed 5 bases and J 2 bases; nucleotides not matched to a gene: 10. This CDR3 is CASSRSVGTGTYNEQFF. CDR3 nucleotide sequence: TGTGCCAGCAGTAGATCGGTCGGGACAGGGACCTACAATGAGCAGTTCTTC.

This clonotype was counted only a few times. The J gene is TRBJ2-2, the V gene TRBV28; D is unresolved. V was shortened by 10 bases and J by 0 bases, with 9 bases between the two germline ends. The CDR3 totals 13 residues. Germline-derived CDR1 and CDR2 are MDHEN and SYDVKM. The CDR3 here is CATQIANTGELFF. In nucleotides, the CDR3 is TGTGCCACCCAAATCGCGAACACCGGGGAGCTGTTTTTT.

As to this clonotype: A much larger clone differs by one base, so this may be a read error. The chain combines TRBV30 with TRBJ2-7; the D is unclear. The germline CDR1 and CDR2 sequences are GTSNPN and SVGIG (reference sequence). The CDR3 covers 13 residues. The CDR3 coding sequence is TGTGTCTGCGCTAAGTTGGGGTTCCACGAGCAGTACTTC. Its translation: CVCAKLGFHEQYF.